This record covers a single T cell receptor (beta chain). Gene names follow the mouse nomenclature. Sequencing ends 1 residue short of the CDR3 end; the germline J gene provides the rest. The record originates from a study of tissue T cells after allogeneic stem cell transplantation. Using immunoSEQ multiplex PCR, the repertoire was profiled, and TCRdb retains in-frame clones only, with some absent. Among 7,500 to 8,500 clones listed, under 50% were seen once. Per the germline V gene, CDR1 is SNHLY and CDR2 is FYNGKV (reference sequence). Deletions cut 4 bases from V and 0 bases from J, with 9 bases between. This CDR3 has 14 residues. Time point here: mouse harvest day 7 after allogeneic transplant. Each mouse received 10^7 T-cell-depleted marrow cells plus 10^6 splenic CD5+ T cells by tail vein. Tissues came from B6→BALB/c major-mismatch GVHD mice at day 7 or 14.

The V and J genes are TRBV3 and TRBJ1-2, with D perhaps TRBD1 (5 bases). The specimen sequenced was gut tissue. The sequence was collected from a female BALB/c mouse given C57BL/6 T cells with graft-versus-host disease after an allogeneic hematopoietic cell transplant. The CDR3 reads CASSSQGANSDYTF. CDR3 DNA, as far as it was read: TGTGCCAGCAGCTCCCAGGGAGCAAACTCCGACTACACC.